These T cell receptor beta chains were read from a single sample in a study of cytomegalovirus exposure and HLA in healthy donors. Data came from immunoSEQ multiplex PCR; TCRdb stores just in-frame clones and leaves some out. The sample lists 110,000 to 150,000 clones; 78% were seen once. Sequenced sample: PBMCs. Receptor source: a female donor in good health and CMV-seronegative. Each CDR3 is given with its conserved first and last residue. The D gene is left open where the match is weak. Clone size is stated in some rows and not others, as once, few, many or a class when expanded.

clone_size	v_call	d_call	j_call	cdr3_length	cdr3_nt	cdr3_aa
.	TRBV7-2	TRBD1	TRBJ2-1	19	TGTGCCAGCAGCCCGCACGGGGACAGGACACAGAGCTCCTACAATGAGCAGTTCTTC	CASSPHGDRTQSSYNEQFF
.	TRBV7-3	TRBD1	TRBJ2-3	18	TGTGCCAGCAGCTTATCACAGGGGGGATTAGGGAACACAGATACGCAGTATTTT	CASSLSQGGLGNTDTQYF
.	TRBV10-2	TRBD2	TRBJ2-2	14	TGCGCCAGCCGTGGACTAGCGGGAGCCGGGGAGCTGTTTTTT	CASRGLAGAGELFF
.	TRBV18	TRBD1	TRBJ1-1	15	TGTGCCAGCTCACCCAACCGGGACAGCTACACTGAAGCTTTCTTT	CASSPNRDSYTEAFF
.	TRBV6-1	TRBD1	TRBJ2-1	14	TGTGCCAGCCTGACAGGGCTAAGGTACAATGAGCAGTTCTTC	CASLTGLRYNEQFF
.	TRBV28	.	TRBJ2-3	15	TGTGCCAGCAGTCCCGGACAAGTAGGACCAGATACGCAGTATTTT	CASSPGQVGPDTQYF
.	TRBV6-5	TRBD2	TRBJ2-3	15	TGTGCCAGCCGGGCTAGCGGGGGGGCCACAGATACGCAGTATTTT	CASRASGGATDTQYF
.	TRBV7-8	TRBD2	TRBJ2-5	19	TGTGCCAGCAGCTTTTCGCCGACTAGCGGGAGGGCCGAGGTGGAGACCCAGTACTTC	CASSFSPTSGRAEVETQYF
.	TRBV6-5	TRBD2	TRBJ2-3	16	TGTGCCAGCAGTTACGGACTAGCGGTTAGCACAGATACGCAGTATTTT	CASSYGLAVSTDTQYF
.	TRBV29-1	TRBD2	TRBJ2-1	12	TGCAGCACAGGACTAGTTTTCAATGAGCAGTTCTTC	CSTGLVFNEQFF
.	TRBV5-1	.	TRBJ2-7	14	TGCGCCAGCAGCCAGAACTTGAGGGGGAGCGAGCAGTACTTC	CASSQNLRGSEQYF
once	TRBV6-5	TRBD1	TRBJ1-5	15	TGTGCCAGCAGAACGACAGGGTCCAGCAATCAGCCCCAGCATTTT	CASRTTGSSNQPQHF
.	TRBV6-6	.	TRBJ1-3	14	TGTGCCAGCACAAAGACAGATACTGGAAACACCATATATTTT	CASTKTDTGNTIYF
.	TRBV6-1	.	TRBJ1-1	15	TGTGCCAGCAGGAGGATATGGACTGGAAACACTGAAGCTTTCTTT	CASRRIWTGNTEAFF
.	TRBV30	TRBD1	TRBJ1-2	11	TGTGCCTGGAGTTGGGACAGAGGCTACACCTTC	CAWSWDRGYTF
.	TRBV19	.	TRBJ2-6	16	TGTGCCAGTAGTACGAACACCAACTCTGGGGCCAACGTCCTGACTTTC	CASSTNTNSGANVLTF
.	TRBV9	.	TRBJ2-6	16	TGTGCCAGCAGCGCCGAAGACTCCCCTGGGGCCAACGTCCTGACTTTC	CASSAEDSPGANVLTF
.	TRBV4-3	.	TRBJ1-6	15	TGCGCCAGCAGCCAAGCTCGGTTAGATAATTCACCCCTCCACTTT	CASSQARLDNSPLHF
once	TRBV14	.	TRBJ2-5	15	TGTGCCAGCAGCCTCGGAGGGGGCTGGTCAGAGACCCAGTACTTC	CASSLGGGWSETQYF
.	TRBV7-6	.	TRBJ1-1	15	TGTGCCAGCAGCGAAATCGGGGACTTAGGGACTGAAGCTTTCTTT	CASSEIGDLGTEAFF
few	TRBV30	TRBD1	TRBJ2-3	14	TGTGCCTGGATGTCAGGACAGGGCCCAGATACGCAGTATTTT	CAWMSGQGPDTQYF
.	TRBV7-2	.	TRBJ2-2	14	TGTGCCAGCAGCGGAGGTATTGGCACCGGGGAGCTGTTTTTT	CASSGGIGTGELFF
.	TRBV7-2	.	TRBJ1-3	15	TGTGCCAGCAGCTTGTCCGGAGGCTCTGGAAACACCATATATTTT	CASSLSGGSGNTIYF
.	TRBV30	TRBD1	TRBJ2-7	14	TGTGCCTGGAGTAGGACAGGGAAGTACCACGAGCAGTACTTC	CAWSRTGKYHEQYF
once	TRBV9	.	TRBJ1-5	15	TGTGCCAGCAGCGTAGGCGGGTATAGCAATCAGCCCCAGCATTTT	CASSVGGYSNQPQHF
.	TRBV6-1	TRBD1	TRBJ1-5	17	TGTGCCAGCAGTGAAGTTCAGGGGGGAAAAGGCAATCAGCCCCAGCATTTT	CASSEVQGGKGNQPQHF
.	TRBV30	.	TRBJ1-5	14	TGTGCCTGGAGCTTTGGGCCCCCTAATCAGCCCCAGCATTTT	CAWSFGPPNQPQHF
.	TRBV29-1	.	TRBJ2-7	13	TGCAGCGTTGAGTCGGGGGACTCCTACGAGCAGTACTTC	CSVESGDSYEQYF